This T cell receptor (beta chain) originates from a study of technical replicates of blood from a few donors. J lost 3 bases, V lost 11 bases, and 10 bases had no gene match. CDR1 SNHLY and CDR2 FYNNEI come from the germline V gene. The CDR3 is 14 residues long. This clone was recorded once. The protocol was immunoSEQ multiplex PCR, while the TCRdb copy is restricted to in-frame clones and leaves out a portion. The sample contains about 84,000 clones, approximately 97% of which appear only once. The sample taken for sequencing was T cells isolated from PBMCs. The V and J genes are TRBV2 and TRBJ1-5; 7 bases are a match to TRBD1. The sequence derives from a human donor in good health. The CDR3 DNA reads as TGTGCCTCCCAGCCCGGACAGGTCAATCAGCCCCAGCATTTT. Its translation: CASQPGQVNQPQHF.